The clone carrying this TCR beta chain has only a few counts. As yet, its antigen is unknown. The entry originates in a study of radiation and T cells in renal cell carcinoma. Sequencing was performed with immunoSEQ multiplex PCR; in TCRdb, only in-frame clones are kept and a portion is missing. The sample lists about 140,000 clones, 83% occurring once. The sample's time point: baseline pretreatment blood. Treatment specified: 15 Gy SBRT to primary tumor, nephrectomy 4 weeks later. General study findings and limits: Top tumor clonotypes rose in blood 2 weeks post-radiation, then contracted.

The specimen was blood, collected from a patient whose treatment included radiotherapy and nephrectomy. This clonotype originated in a woman in her forties or fifties with renal cell carcinoma.

CDR3 amino acids: CAISESGQGFVEAFF. CDR3 nucleotide sequence: TGTGCCATCAGTGAGTCAGGACAGGGGTTTGTTGAAGCTTTCTTT. The chain joins TRBV10-3 to TRBJ1-1, with 9 bases aligning to TRBD1. The CDR3 contains 15 residues. Germline CDR1 reads ENHRY; CDR2 reads SYGVKD. The V and J ends lost 0 bases and 7 bases, in that order; junction bases with no gene match: 6.